These 27 T cell receptor beta chains share one sample of origin, sequenced in a study of shared clonotypes between healthy human individuals. Produced via immunoSEQ multiplex PCR; TCRdb's table is partial and in-frame only. The table shows around 1.6 million clones, with approximately 98% occurring only once. The sequenced material came from naive CD4+ T cells sorted from blood. Subset specified: CD45RA+ positively selected. These receptors all stem from a man in his thirties or forties in good health.

This sequence joins TRBV18 and TRBJ2-1; D is uncertain. Germline CDR1 KGHSH, CDR2 LQKENI. V was clipped by 3 bases and J by 2 bases, with 11 bases between them. CDR3 length equals 15 residues. CDR3 sequence reads: CASSPLGTAYNEQFF. The CDR3 nucleotides are TGTGCCAGCTCACCTTTGGGTACCGCCTACAATGAGCAGTTCTTC.

The chain is built from TRBV29-1 and TRBJ2-6; D gene ambiguous. The CDR3 runs 12 residues. The germline V gene encodes CDR1 SQVTM and CDR2 ANQGSEA. V lost 6 bases and J lost 3, with 6 bases in between. This CDR3 is CSVQHGANVLTF. The CDR3 DNA sequence: TGCAGCGTGCAACATGGGGCCAACGTCCTGACTTTC.

This clone appeared a single time. This chain uses TRBV7-2 with TRBJ2-7; D possibly corresponds to TRBD2 (5 bases). The CDR3 covers 15 residues. Trimming stripped 2 bases from V and 1 base from J, with 12 bases between. Germline V CDR1 and CDR2: SGHTA, FQGNSA. CDR3 nucleotides: TGTGCCAGCAGCTTAATGGGCCGGGATTCCTACGAGCAGTACTTC. This codes for CASSLMGRDSYEQYF. The entire variable domain, with the rest obtained from reference TRBV7-2 and TRBJ2-7, is as follows: GAGVSQSPSNKVTEKGKDVELRCDPISGHTALYWYRQSLGQGLEFLIYFQGNSAPDKSGLPSDRFSAERTGGSVSTLTIQRTQQEDSAVYLCASSLMGRDSYEQYFGPGTRLTVT.

This chain joins TRBV5-5 and TRBJ1-1; D possibly corresponds to TRBD1 (5 bases). CDR3 length: 14 amino acids. Germline assignment: CDR1 SGHKS and CDR2 YYEKEE (reference sequence). Trimming removed 2 bases at V and 1 base at J, with 9 bases between. CDR3 region: CASSLGTTNTEAFF. In nucleotides, the CDR3 is TGTGCCAGCAGCTTAGGGACTACGAACACTGAAGCTTTCTTT.

CDR3 amino acids: CSAHRDSSGNTIYF. CDR3 DNA sequence: TGCAGCGCTCACCGGGACAGCTCTGGAAACACCATATATTTT. This chain joins TRBV29-1 and TRBJ1-3; TRBD1 aligns across 7 bases. CDR1 is SQVTM and CDR2 is ANQGSEA in the germline V gene. V lost 7 bases, J lost 0 bases, and 6 bases stayed unmatched. The length of the CDR3 is 14 residues.

CDR3 region: CASSQRGDRFTSYEQYF. CDR3 nucleotide sequence: TGTGCCAGCAGCCAAAGAGGTGACAGGTTCACATCCTACGAGCAGTACTTC. The chain joins TRBV11-2 to TRBJ2-7; D perhaps matches TRBD1 (6 bases). The CDR3 consists of 17 residues. Trimming took off 5 bases at V and 1 base at J, with 21 bases between the two ends. In germline, CDR1 is SGHAT, CDR2 FQNNGV.

J is TRBJ1-1 and V is TRBV15; 11 nucleotides line up with TRBD1. From germline, CDR1 is LNHNV and CDR2 YYDKDF (reference sequence). The CDR3 is 16 residues long. V shed 1 base, J shed 10 bases, and the junction held 11 bases outside the gene matches. The CDR3 sequence: CATSRATGTGGGRAFF. Here the CDR3 DNA reads TGTGCCACCAGCAGAGCGACGGGGACAGGGGGAGGGAGAGCTTTCTTT.

This chain links TRBV19 with TRBJ2-3; D call uncertain. The V end lost 4 bases, the J end lost 4 bases, and 9 bases lay between the germline ends. Germline V gene sequence: CDR1 LNHDA, CDR2 SQIVND (reference sequence). The length of the CDR3 is 13 residues. CDR3 protein: CASSRATSDTQYF. CDR3 in DNA: TGTGCCAGTAGTAGAGCTACCTCAGATACGCAGTATTTT.

The rearrangement joins TRBV6-1 to TRBJ1-1; a possible D gene is TRBD1 (5 bases). Germline CDR1 reads MNHNS; CDR2 reads SASEGT. V was cut by 6 bases and J by 0 bases, with 11 bases left in between. The CDR3 sequence is 14 residues long. CDR3 amino acids: CASSPRQMNTEAFF. The CDR3 DNA reads as TGTGCCAGCAGCCCTCGACAGATGAACACTGAAGCTTTCTTT.

V is TRBV29-1 and J is TRBJ2-7; D is possibly TRBD2 (6 bases). The germline CDR1 and CDR2 sequences are SQVTM and ANQGSEA. CDR3 size: 12 residues. Trimming took 7 bases from V and 5 from J, leaving 15 bases between them. CDR3 nucleotide sequence: TGCAGCGCAGAGGAGGGCCTCGACGAGCAGTACTTC. This gives the protein CSAEEGLDEQYF.

V gene TRBV4-1 combines with J gene TRBJ2-3; TRBD2 is a possible D gene (6 bases). Germline values: CDR1 MGHRA, CDR2 YSYEKL. Trimming took 1 base from V and 6 from J, leaving 17 bases between them. The CDR3 is made up of 16 amino acids. The CDR3 bases are TGCGCCAGCAGCCAAGTCGGCGGCGGGGCTGCCGATACGCAGTATTTT. This translates into CASSQVGGGAADTQYF.

The chain carries TRBV11-3 and TRBJ2-5; no clear D gene. CDR1 is SGHNT and CDR2 is YENEEA in the germline V gene. CDR3 length: 13 residues. V was cut by 5 bases and J by 5 bases, with 12 bases left in between. The CDR3 protein is CASSINEWETQYF. The CDR3 DNA sequence: TGTGCCAGCAGCATCAATGAGTGGGAGACCCAGTACTTC.

V gene TRBV7-2 combines with J gene TRBJ1-4; no clear D gene. Looked up from germline, CDR1 is SGHTA and CDR2 is FQGNSA. V was pared by 1 base and J by 5 bases, with 8 bases between. The CDR3 is 14 residues long. DNA of the CDR3: TGTGCCAGCAGCTTAGTCTACCGGAATGAAAAACTGTTTTTT. Protein product: CASSLVYRNEKLFF. The variable domain in full, with the rest retrieved from reference TRBV7-2 and TRBJ1-4, is GAGVSQSPSNKVTEKGKDVELRCDPISGHTALYWYRQSLGQGLEFLIYFQGNSAPDKSGLPSDRFSAERTGGSVSTLTIQRTQQEDSAVYLCASSLVYRNEKLFFGSGTQLSVL.

The rearrangement joins TRBV11-2 to TRBJ1-1, with a weak D call TRBD1 (5 bases). The CDR3 has 15 residues. The V end was cut by 4 bases, the J end by 2 bases, with 14 bases between. The germline V gene encodes CDR1 SGHAT and CDR2 FQNNGV. CDR3 DNA sequence: TGTGCCAGCAGCTCGCAGGGACTCTCCAACACTGAAGCTTTCTTT. Translated, it gives CASSSQGLSNTEAFF.

This chain connects TRBV18 to TRBJ1-1, with D possibly being TRBD1 (6 bases). Germline lookup yields CDR1 KGHSH and CDR2 LQKENI. Trimming cost V 3 bases and J 5 bases, with 16 bases left between them. The CDR3 covers 15 residues. The CDR3 loop is CASSPVTGWGTEAFF. In nucleotides, the CDR3 is TGTGCCAGCTCACCTGTCACAGGGTGGGGAACTGAAGCTTTCTTT. The full variable domain, its missing parts supplied by reference TRBV18 and TRBJ1-1, is NAGVMQNPRHLVRRRGQEARLRCSPMKGHSHVYWYRQLPEEGLKFMVYLQKENIIDESGMPKERFSAEFPKEGPSILRIQQVVRGDSAAYFCASSPVTGWGTEAFFGQGTRLTVV.

The chain uses TRBV6-5 and TRBJ2-1, with D possibly being TRBD2 (6 bases). The V gene's germline CDR1 is MNHEY and CDR2 SVGAGI. V shed 6 bases and J shed 10 bases, with 19 bases lying between them. This CDR3 has 14 amino acids. The CDR3 bases are TGTGCCAGCAGATCGGGACTCAGAGACGGGGAGCAGTTCTTC. It specifies CASRSGLRDGEQFF.

The J gene is TRBJ2-6, the V gene TRBV9; D might be TRBD2 (5 bases). The CDR3 spans 18 residues. V gave up 4 bases and J gave up 0 bases, with 17 bases separating them. Per the germline V gene, CDR1 is SGDLS and CDR2 is YYNGEE. CDR3 in amino acids: CASSTSGWPDSGANVLTF. The CDR3 DNA is TGTGCCAGCAGCACTAGTGGATGGCCGGACTCTGGGGCCAACGTCCTGACTTTC.

The chain uses TRBV5-1 and TRBJ2-7; D gene uncertain. The CDR3 covers 18 residues. V was cut by 4 bases and J by 0 bases, with 23 bases left in between. CDR1 and CDR2 (germline): SGHRS, YFSETQ. The CDR3 DNA sequence: TGCGCCAGCAGCCCCGGCTGGAACACTCGGCCTCTCTCCTACGAGCAGTACTTC. It encodes CASSPGWNTRPLSYEQYF.

The DNA of the CDR3 is TGCGCCAGCAGCCTGCGGGTCCAACAAGAGACCCAGTACTTC. The encoded protein is CASSLRVQQETQYF. The chain couples TRBV5-1 to TRBJ2-5, with D perhaps matching TRBD2 (5 bases). In germline, CDR1 is SGHRS, CDR2 YFSETQ. The CDR3 is made up of 14 amino acids. Between the trimmed V and J ends, which lost 4 bases and 2 bases, there was a span of 12 bases. Combining the CDR3 with reference TRBV5-1 and TRBJ2-5 gives the whole variable domain KAGVTQTPRYLIKTRGQQVTLSCSPISGHRSVSWYQQTPGQGLQFLFEYFSETQRNKGNFPGRFSGRQFSNSRSEMNVSTLELGDSALYLCASSLRVQQETQYFGPGTRLLVL.

This chain links TRBV2 with TRBJ2-1, with 12 bases fitting TRBD2. The CDR3 extends over 15 amino acids. Germline CDR1 SNHLY, CDR2 FYNNEI. V trimming: 2 bases; J trimming: 5 bases; junction bases outside the gene matches: 1. The chain's CDR3 is CASSEPSGRDNEQFF. The DNA of the CDR3 is TGTGCCAGCAGTGAACCTAGCGGGAGGGACAATGAGCAGTTCTTC.

J is TRBJ2-1 and V is TRBV6-1, with no clear D. Germline loops: CDR1 MNHNS, CDR2 SASEGT. The CDR3 consists of 12 residues. V lost 0 bases and J 9 bases, leaving 6 bases between the germline ends. The CDR3: CASSEASIEQFF. CDR3 coding DNA: TGTGCCAGCAGTGAAGCAAGTATTGAGCAGTTCTTC.

This clone showed up just once. V usage is TRBV6-5 and J usage is TRBJ1-1, with TRBD1 as a possible D gene (5 bases). Germline-derived CDR1 and CDR2 are MNHEY and SVGAGI. The V end lost 5 bases, the J end lost 1 base, and 14 bases lay between the germline ends. The CDR3 contains 15 residues. The CDR3 region is CASSTFRDGNTEAFF. CDR3 nucleotide sequence: TGTGCCAGCAGTACTTTTCGGGACGGGAACACTGAAGCTTTCTTT.

This clone has a single count. CDR3 protein: CASSPKGSRLGPRGDEQYF. The CDR3 bases are TGTGCCAGCTCCCCGAAAGGCTCCCGATTGGGGCCGAGAGGGGACGAGCAGTACTTC. The chain is built from TRBV18 and TRBJ2-7, with D perhaps assigned TRBD1 or TRBD2 (5 bases each). Germline CDR1 reads KGHSH; CDR2 reads LQKENI. CDR3 length: 19 residues. Trimming took off 6 bases at V and 5 bases at J, with 32 bases between the two ends. Using reference TRBV18 and TRBJ2-7 for the parts outside the CDR3, the full variable domain is NAGVMQNPRHLVRRRGQEARLRCSPMKGHSHVYWYRQLPEEGLKFMVYLQKENIIDESGMPKERFSAEFPKEGPSILRIQQVVRGDSAAYFCASSPKGSRLGPRGDEQYFGPGTRLTVT.

This chain links TRBV6-1 with TRBJ2-5, with a tentative D call TRBD2 (5 bases). CDR1 and CDR2 from the germline V gene are MNHNS and SASEGT. The CDR3 length is 16 residues. V dropped 3 bases and J dropped 4 bases, with 18 bases sitting between them. Here the CDR3 DNA reads TGTGCCAGCAGTGATCCGGGGAAACCGATAGGAGAGACCCAGTACTTC. Its translation: CASSDPGKPIGETQYF.

The sample holds one count of this clone. The CDR3 sequence: CASRARTGRDNEQFF. The DNA of the CDR3 is TGTGCCAGCAGGGCCAGGACAGGGAGGGATAATGAGCAGTTCTTC. The chain combines TRBV7-9 with TRBJ2-1; TRBD1 might be the D (8 bases). The germline V gene has CDR1 SEHNR and CDR2 FQNEAQ (reference sequence). The CDR3 is 15 amino acids. V lost 6 bases and J 7 bases, leaving 19 bases between the germline ends. Drawing the rest from reference TRBV7-9 and TRBJ2-1, the complete variable domain is DTGVSQNPRHKITKRGQNVTFRCDPISEHNRLYWYRQTLGQGPEFLTYFQNEAQLEKSRLLSDRFSAERPKGSFSTLEIQRTEQGDSAMYLCASRARTGRDNEQFFGPGTRLTVL.

The CDR3 region is CASSLSARAANTDTQYF. The CDR3, as DNA: TGCGCCAGCAGCTTGTCGGCCCGGGCCGCAAACACAGATACGCAGTATTTT. This chain links TRBV5-1 with TRBJ2-3; D is uncertain. The CDR3 has 17 amino acids. The V gene lost 1 base and the J gene lost 2 bases, with 17 bases spanning the gap. Germline V CDR1 and CDR2: SGHRS, YFSETQ.

The chain recombines TRBV5-1 with TRBJ2-7; D perhaps matches TRBD2 (6 bases). Germline V gene data show CDR1 as SGHRS and CDR2 as YFSETQ. The CDR3 is made up of 16 amino acids. Trimming removed 4 bases from V and 4 bases from J, with 21 bases in between. The CDR3 nucleotides are TGCGCCAGCAGCCCCCGAAGCCGGGACTCGAGTTACGAGCAGTACTTC. Protein: CASSPRSRDSSYEQYF. Based on the CDR3 plus reference TRBV5-1 and TRBJ2-7, the full variable domain is KAGVTQTPRYLIKTRGQQVTLSCSPISGHRSVSWYQQTPGQGLQFLFEYFSETQRNKGNFPGRFSGRQFSNSRSEMNVSTLELGDSALYLCASSPRSRDSSYEQYFGPGTRLTVT.